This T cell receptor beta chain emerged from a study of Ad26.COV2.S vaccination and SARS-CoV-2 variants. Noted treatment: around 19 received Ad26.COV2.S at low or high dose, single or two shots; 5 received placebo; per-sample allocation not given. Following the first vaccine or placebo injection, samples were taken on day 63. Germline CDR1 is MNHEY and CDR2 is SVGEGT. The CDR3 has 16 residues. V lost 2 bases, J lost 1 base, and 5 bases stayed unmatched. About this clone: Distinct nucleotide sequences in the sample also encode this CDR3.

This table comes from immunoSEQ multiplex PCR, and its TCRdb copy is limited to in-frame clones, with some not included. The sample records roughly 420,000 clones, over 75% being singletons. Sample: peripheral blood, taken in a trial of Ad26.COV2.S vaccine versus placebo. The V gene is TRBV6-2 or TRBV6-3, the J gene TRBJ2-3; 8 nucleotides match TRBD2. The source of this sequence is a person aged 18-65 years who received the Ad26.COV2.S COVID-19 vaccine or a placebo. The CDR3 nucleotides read TGTGCCAGCAGTTACGAAGGTAGCGGGGGCACAGATACGCAGTATTTT. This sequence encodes CASSYEGSGGTDTQYF.